This T cell receptor (beta chain) emerged from a study of blood T cell repertoires in COVID-19. Profiled with immunoSEQ multiplex PCR; TCRdb holds only in-frame clones, not every one. Found here are about 280,000 clones, 85% of them singletons; the top ten hold 2.5% to 3%. The source material was PBMCs or T cells enriched from blood (not recorded which). The sequence was collected from a woman in her forties or fifties who had recovered from COVID-19.

CDR3: CASSLNSGAVTDTQYF. The CDR3 bases are TGTGCCAGCAGCTTAAATAGCGGGGCTGTCACAGATACGCAGTATTTT. The chain couples TRBV7-3 to TRBJ2-3, with 8 bases aligning to TRBD2. The V segment lost 1 base and the J segment 2 bases; nucleotides outside the gene matches: 5. The CDR3 has 16 amino acids. The V gene's germline CDR1 is SGHTA and CDR2 FQGTGA.